This T cell receptor (beta chain) was documented in a study of shared clonotypes between healthy human individuals. A note on this clone: Antigen: not known.

Only in-frame clones appear in the TCRdb table, and some are missing; sequencing was by immunoSEQ multiplex PCR. Of millions of clones listed, 85% to 95% are singletons. Overall study results and limits: The represented genetic and exposure-history diversity was limited by the small number of donors.

Trimming shortened V by 1 base and J by 6 bases, and 16 bases separated the two germline ends. The length of the CDR3 is 16 residues. The germline V gene has CDR1 WSHSY and CDR2 SAAADI. The specimen was naive CD4+ T cells sorted from blood. Subset reported: CD45RA+ positively selected. The clonotype originates from a man between 18 and 35 years old in good health. The rearrangement links TRBV10-2 to TRBJ1-5; D is possibly TRBD1 (6 bases). The CDR3: CASSEWGPSSFQPQHF. The CDR3 coding sequence is TGCGCCAGCAGTGAGTGGGGGCCCAGTTCCTTTCAGCCCCAGCATTTT.